Listed below are T cell receptor beta chains from one sample, sequenced in a study of T cell repertoires in cytomegalovirus infection. In TCRdb, the reads were re-called with MiXCR into one record per CDR3 protein. The profile shows over 250,000 distinct CDR3 sequences, roughly a fifth of them singletons. No cognate antigen is known for these TCRs. Sequencing used cultured PBMCs, obtained from culture after CMV antigen stimulation. These receptors all come from a human donor in good health (CMV status not recorded). Some clones in this sample may be carry-over from other donors' samples. The CDR3 runs from the conserved cysteine through the conserved F or W. Fields, in order: V gene, J gene, clone size, D gene, CDR3 length, CDR3 DNA, CDR3 protein. A D gene is named only where the DNA matches it firmly. The size field is filled for only some rows; it gives once, few, many or a size class.

TRBV27	TRBJ2-7	few	-	14	TGTGCCAGCAGTCCGACGACAGATCCCTACGAGCAGTACTTC	CASSPTTDPYEQYF
TRBV5-5	TRBJ2-1	-	-	13	TGTGCCAGCAGCCAAGTGGTGAACAATGAGCAGTTCTTC	CASSQVVNNEQFF
TRBV12-3/TRBV12-4	TRBJ2-1	few	TRBD2	15	TGTGCCAGCAGTTTCTTTCTAGCGGGAGTGGGGGAGCAGTTCTTC	CASSFFLAGVGEQFF
TRBV20-1	TRBJ2-7	-	-	14	TGCAGTGCTAGAGATACGCTCGTTGGCTACGAGCAGTACTTC	CSARDTLVGYEQYF
TRBV11-3	TRBJ2-7	-	-	14	TGTGCCAGCAGCCCTGGGGCGGGGTCCTACGAGCAGTACTTC	CASSPGAGSYEQYF
TRBV7-8	TRBJ2-3	many	TRBD2	16	TGTGCCAGCAGCTTAGGAGCGGGAGACTTGACAGATACGCAGTATTTT	CASSLGAGDLTDTQYF
TRBV7-9	TRBJ2-1	many	TRBD2	16	TGTGCCAGCAGCTGGGGGGGGCTAGCGGGAGAGGATGAGCAGTTCTTC	CASSWGGLAGEDEQFF
TRBV12-3/TRBV12-4	TRBJ2-1	many	-	13	TGTGCCTGCCGAGGGGGGGGGTACAATGAGCAGTTCTTC	CACRGGGYNEQFF
TRBV7-2	TRBJ2-1	-	TRBD2	14	TGTGCCAGCAGCCGAGCGGGAGCCTACAATGAGCAGTTCTTC	CASSRAGAYNEQFF
TRBV24-1	TRBJ1-1	many	-	16	TGTGCCACCAGTCCCTCGTCTGGCAGGGTGGACACTGAAGCTTTCTTT	CATSPSSGRVDTEAFF
TRBV5-8	TRBJ1-2	many	-	14	TGTGCCAGCAGCTTGTATAGCTCCAACTATGGCTACACCTTC	CASSLYSSNYGYTF
TRBV6-2/TRBV6-3	TRBJ2-2	many	-	14	TGTGCCAGCAGTTACCACCTGAACACCGGGGAGCTGTTTTTT	CASSYHLNTGELFF
TRBV9	TRBJ2-5	few	-	14	TGTGCCAGCAGCGTAGGACTGCCCCTAGAGACCCAGTACTTC	CASSVGLPLETQYF
TRBV6-2/TRBV6-3	TRBJ2-1	many	-	13	TGTGCCAGCAGTTGGATTAAGGTCGGTGAGCAGTTCTTC	CASSWIKVGEQFF
TRBV6-5	TRBJ1-1	-	TRBD1	14	TGTGCCAGCTTCAAGGAAGAGGGGGCGCCCAAAGCTTTCTTT	CASFKEEGAPKAFF
TRBV20-1	TRBJ2-3	few	TRBD2	17	TGCAGTGCTAGAGCTCTTCAGGGACTAGCGGGAGCAGATACGCAGTATTTT	CSARALQGLAGADTQYF
TRBV7-2	TRBJ2-1	many	-	17	TGTGCCAGCAGCTCACCTACCCGTAGCGGAGCCTACAATGAGCAGTTCTTC	CASSSPTRSGAYNEQFF
TRBV20-1	TRBJ1-4	-	-	14	TGCAGTGCTGGGAAACCTGGGGCTAATGAAAAACTGTTTTTT	CSAGKPGANEKLFF
TRBV6-5	TRBJ2-5	few	-	13	TGTGCCAGCAGTTACCCCCCTCAAGAGACCCAGTACTTC	CASSYPPQETQYF
TRBV19	TRBJ2-5	-	-	13	TGTGCCAGTACAGCGGGTTGGCAAGAGACCCAGTACTTC	CASTAGWQETQYF
TRBV7-8	TRBJ2-5	few	TRBD2	19	TGTGCCAGCAGCCTCCCCACGAGGCGACTAGCGGGAGCGAAGGAGACCCAGTACTTC	CASSLPTRRLAGAKETQYF
TRBV12-3/TRBV12-4	TRBJ1-3	-	-	14	TGTGCCAGCAGTTTAATCGGCTCTGGAAACACCATATATTTT	CASSLIGSGNTIYF
TRBV7-2	TRBJ2-2	large	TRBD1	13	TGTGCCAGCAGCATAGGACAGGGCGGGGAGCTGTTTTTT	CASSIGQGGELFF
TRBV19	TRBJ1-3	-	-	14	TGTGCCAGTAGTATTCGATTAACTGGAAACACCATATATTTT	CASSIRLTGNTIYF
TRBV7-2	TRBJ1-3	few	-	15	TGTGCCAGCAGCTTAGGGGCAGGGGCGGGAAACACCATATATTTT	CASSLGAGAGNTIYF
TRBV7-8	TRBJ1-1	many	TRBD1	14	TGTGCCAGCAGCTTAGCGGGGGCAGGGGGGGAAGCTTTCTTT	CASSLAGAGGEAFF
TRBV19	TRBJ1-4	-	-	16	TGTGCCAGTAGTAGCATCCCGGGCGGGCGGATTGAAAAACTGTTTTTT	CASSSIPGGRIEKLFF
TRBV27	TRBJ2-1	-	-	13	TGTGCCAGCAGTCCATCTCTGAGGAATGAGCAGTTCTTC	CASSPSLRNEQFF
TRBV2	TRBJ2-3	-	-	14	TGTGCCAGCAGTGAAGGAGGCAACACAGATACGCAGTATTTT	CASSEGGNTDTQYF
TRBV11-2	TRBJ2-3	many	-	14	TGTGCCAGCAGCTCGGACAGAGGGCCAGATACGCAGTATTTT	CASSSDRGPDTQYF
TRBV7-2	TRBJ2-1	many	-	14	TGTGCCAGCAGCTGGAGGGAGAAAGAAAGTGAGCAGTTCTTC	CASSWREKESEQFF
TRBV27	TRBJ2-3	few	TRBD2	16	TGTGCCAGCAGTCCACTAGCGGGATTCATCACAGATACGCAGTATTTT	CASSPLAGFITDTQYF
TRBV27	TRBJ2-7	few	-	19	TGTGCCAGCAGTCCATTATCCCTTTTACAGGGCGTCGGCTCCTACGAGCAGTACTTC	CASSPLSLLQGVGSYEQYF
TRBV7-2	TRBJ1-4	few	-	13	TGTGCCAGCAGCTTAGTCTTCCTAGAGAAACTGTTTTTT	CASSLVFLEKLFF
TRBV20-1	TRBJ2-7	-	TRBD2	15	TGCAGTGCTAGAGATCTTCTAGCGGAGAGCTACGAGCAGTACTTC	CSARDLLAESYEQYF
TRBV7-7	TRBJ1-4	few	-	13	TGTGCTAGCAGCCGCGCCAGGAATGAAAAACTGTTTTTT	CASSRARNEKLFF
TRBV27	TRBJ2-2	-	TRBD2	14	TGTGCCAGCAGGAGACTAGCGGGAGGCGGGGAGCTGTTTTTT	CASRRLAGGGELFF
TRBV12-3/TRBV12-4	TRBJ2-7	-	TRBD2	15	TGTGCCAGCAGACCACCGACTAGCGGAACCTACGAGCAGTACTTC	CASRPPTSGTYEQYF
TRBV7-2	TRBJ2-7	few	TRBD1	13	TGTGCCAGCAGCTTTAACAGGGGGCGCGAGCAGTACTTC	CASSFNRGREQYF
TRBV4-3	TRBJ2-3	few	-	16	TGCGCCAGCAGCCAAGACGGGGCAATTCGGGCAGATACGCAGTATTTT	CASSQDGAIRADTQYF
TRBV6-5	TRBJ2-1	many	TRBD2	17	TGTGCCAGCAGTTACGGTTTAGCGGGAGGGTCCTACAATGAGCAGTTCTTC	CASSYGLAGGSYNEQFF
TRBV7-6	TRBJ2-3	many	TRBD1	16	TGTGCCAGCAGCCCCCAAACAGGGGCCAGCACAGATACGCAGTATTTT	CASSPQTGASTDTQYF
TRBV4-3	TRBJ2-1	-	TRBD1	14	TGCGCCAGCAGCCAAGGGGGACAGAACAATGAGCAGTTCTTC	CASSQGGQNNEQFF
TRBV19	TRBJ1-1	-	TRBD1	14	TGTGCCAGTAACCAGGGACAGGGGTACACTGAAGCTTTCTTT	CASNQGQGYTEAFF
TRBV12-3/TRBV12-4	TRBJ2-3	few	-	12	TGTGCCAGCAGCCGAAGGATGGATACGCAGTATTTT	CASSRRMDTQYF
TRBV7-2	TRBJ2-3	-	TRBD1	16	TGTGCCAGCAGCTTAGCTGGGACAGGGCGGGGAGATACGCAGTATTTT	CASSLAGTGRGDTQYF
TRBV7-2	TRBJ2-1	many	-	14	TGTGCCAGCAGTCCCTTGGCGGGAAGTAATGAGCAGTTCTTC	CASSPLAGSNEQFF
TRBV6-2/TRBV6-3	TRBJ2-1	-	TRBD2	18	TGTGCCAGCAATCCCGGGACTAGCGCCGAGAGCTCCTACAATGAGCAGTTCTTC	CASNPGTSAESSYNEQFF
TRBV28	TRBJ2-5	few	-	16	TGTGCCAGCAGTCCAGACAGGGGAGGGGCCCAAGAGACCCAGTACTTC	CASSPDRGGAQETQYF
TRBV7-2	TRBJ2-3	many	-	16	TGTGCCAGCAGCAGCCTGACTCGGGGGCGCGGAGATACGCAGTATTTT	CASSSLTRGRGDTQYF
TRBV20-1	TRBJ2-2	-	-	13	TGCAGTGCTAGAGCACGGAACACCGGGGAGCTGTTTTTT	CSARARNTGELFF
TRBV2	TRBJ2-1	few	TRBD1	14	TGTGCCAGCCAAGACAGGGGGCAAGTCAATGAGCAGTTCTTC	CASQDRGQVNEQFF
TRBV12-3/TRBV12-4	TRBJ2-1	many	-	14	TGTGCCAGCACCAGGGACGTCTCCTACAATGAGCAGTTCTTC	CASTRDVSYNEQFF
TRBV19	TRBJ2-1	-	TRBD2	18	TGTGCCACCGAGAGTATCCGAAGCGGGAGCCTCCCCTACAATGAGCAGTTCTTC	CATESIRSGSLPYNEQFF
TRBV4-1	TRBJ2-3	-	-	13	TGCGCCAGCAGCCAAACAGGGACAGATACGCAGTATTTT	CASSQTGTDTQYF
TRBV7-9	TRBJ2-1	many	-	14	TGTGCCAGCATCGCCCAGTCTAGCGCGGGTGAGCAGTTCTTC	CASIAQSSAGEQFF
TRBV7-2	TRBJ2-3	many	-	11	TGTGCCAGCACAAGTGGGGATACGCAGTATTTT	CASTSGDTQYF
TRBV11-2	TRBJ2-3	many	-	12	TGTGCCGGATCCCAGAGCACAGATACGCAGTATTTT	CAGSQSTDTQYF
TRBV7-2	TRBJ1-1	many	-	14	TGTGCCAGCAGCTCGGACGGACTGAACACTGAAGCTTTCTTT	CASSSDGLNTEAFF